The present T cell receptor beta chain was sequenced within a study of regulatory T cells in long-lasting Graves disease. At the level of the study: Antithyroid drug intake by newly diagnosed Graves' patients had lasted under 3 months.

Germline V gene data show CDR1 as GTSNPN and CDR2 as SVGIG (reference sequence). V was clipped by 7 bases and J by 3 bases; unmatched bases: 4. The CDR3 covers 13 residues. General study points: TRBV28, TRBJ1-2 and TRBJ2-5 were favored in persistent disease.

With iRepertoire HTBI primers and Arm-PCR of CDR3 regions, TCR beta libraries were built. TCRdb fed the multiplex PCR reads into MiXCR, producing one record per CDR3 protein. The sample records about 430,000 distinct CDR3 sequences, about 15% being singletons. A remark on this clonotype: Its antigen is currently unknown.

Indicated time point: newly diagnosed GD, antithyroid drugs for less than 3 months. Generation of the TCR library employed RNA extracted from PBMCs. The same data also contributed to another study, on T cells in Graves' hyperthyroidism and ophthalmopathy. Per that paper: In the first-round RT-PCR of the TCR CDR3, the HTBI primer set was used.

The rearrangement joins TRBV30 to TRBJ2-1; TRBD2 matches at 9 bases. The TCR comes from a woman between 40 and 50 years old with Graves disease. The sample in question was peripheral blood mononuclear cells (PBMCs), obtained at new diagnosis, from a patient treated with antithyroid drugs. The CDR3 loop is CASSSGIYNEQFF. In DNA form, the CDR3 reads TGTGCCTCCTCTAGCGGGATCTACAATGAGCAGTTCTTC.